The entry below describes one T cell receptor (beta chain). This CDR3 contains 15 residues. Germline CDR1 MNHEY, CDR2 SVGEGT. The junction had 4 bases not matched to a gene; V was cut back by 5 bases and J by 1 base. The sample comes from a study of blood T cell repertoires in COVID-19. About the study: Sites in the United States, Italy and Spain provided acute and convalescent COVID-19 samples. Sources were T cells, B-cell-depleted T cells, or PBMCs; the material itself was cDNA or gDNA.

Per the original methods: Scientists estimated how many nucleated cells there were by amplifying reference gene primers. Assay used: immunoSEQ multiplex PCR; TCRdb lists only in-frame clones, some missing. The V and J calls and clone size were taken over from that table, and D and trimming were inferred from the DNA. The sample has more than 25,000 clones; about 86% are singletons. The clonotype comes from a human donor with active COVID-19. The donor label of this sample is uncertain. Sequencing was performed on peripheral blood. The J gene is TRBJ2-2, the V gene TRBV6-2 or TRBV6-3, with 7 bases that match TRBD2. The CDR3: CASSATSVNTGELFF. Here the CDR3 DNA reads TGTGCCAGCAGTGCTACTAGCGTGAACACCGGGGAGCTGTTTTTT.